These 30 T cell receptor beta chains were sequenced from one sample in a study of T-cell memory formation after mild COVID-19 (dated by TCRdb to about 2021). Library creation used 5' RACE. Sequencer: Illumina NovaSeq 6000. In TCRdb, the public reads were trimmed at Q25 with fastp and aligned with MiXCR, with productive beta chains retained. Entries are consolidated by CDR3 protein sequence, retaining the most common genes and DNA. This sample holds some 350,000 distinct CDR3 sequences; about 15% were observed only once. The ten largest clonotypes hold around 20% of the sample. Sequenced: PBMCs or a T cell subset sorted from them (not recorded which). The receptors come from a young man who had mild COVID-19 (a few samples of this study predate the infection). The sample titles of this study are shuffled in the database, so cell type and time point are left out; the donor was told from shared clones.

This clonotype has a handful of counts. The chain is built from TRBV12-3 or TRBV12-4 and TRBJ2-7; TRBD1 matches 8 bases. The CDR3 contains 14 residues. Trimming cost V 7 bases and J 5 bases; bases outside gene matches: 10. CDR3 loop: CASNFAGGGDEQYF. In nucleotides, the CDR3 is TGTGCCAGCAATTTTGCAGGGGGCGGCGACGAGCAGTACTTC.

This clonotype has just one count. This rearrangement joins TRBV6-6 to TRBJ1-1; TRBD1 might be the D (6 bases). V lost 10 bases to trimming and J lost 7 bases, with 16 bases between them. Looked up from germline, CDR1 is MNHNY and CDR2 is SVGAGI (reference sequence). The CDR3 sequence is 12 residues long. The chain's CDR3 is CATSSDSFEAFF. DNA of the CDR3: TGTGCCACCTCATCGGACAGTTTTGAAGCTTTCTTT.

This clonotype showed up just a few times. The chain joins TRBV28 to TRBJ2-3, with D maybe TRBD2 (6 bases). CDR3 length: 16 amino acids. Trimming cost V 4 bases and J 0 bases, with 14 bases left between them. From germline, CDR1 is MDHEN and CDR2 SYDVKM. The CDR3 DNA reads as TGTGCCAGCAGTTCCCCCGGCGGGGCCAGCACAGATACGCAGTATTTT. Protein sequence: CASSSPGGASTDTQYF.

This clonotype appeared a few times. The genes are TRBV3-1 and TRBJ1-2; no definite D call. Per germline, CDR1 LGHDT and CDR2 YNNKEL (reference sequence). The CDR3 contains 13 residues. V was clipped by 4 bases and J by 4 bases, with 10 bases between them. CDR3 region: CASSLAWAYGYTF. As DNA, the CDR3 is TGTGCCAGCAGCCTCGCCTGGGCCTATGGCTACACCTTC.

The J gene is TRBJ1-2, the V gene TRBV20-1, with 9 bases that match TRBD1. Germline loops: CDR1 DFQATT, CDR2 SNEGSKA (reference sequence). V lost 3 bases and J lost 7; bases outside the gene matches: 6. There are 13 residues in the CDR3. The DNA for the CDR3 is TGCAGTGCTAGGGAACAGGGGGCTGGTGGCTACACCTTC. It encodes CSAREQGAGGYTF.

This clonotype has only a few counts. The chain carries TRBV25-1 and TRBJ2-3, with TRBD2 matching over 11 bases. Germline values: CDR1 MGHDK, CDR2 SYGVNS. With 6 bases clipped from V and 6 bases from J, the junction kept 11 bases outside the gene matches. The CDR3 sequence is 16 residues long. CDR3: CASSPQVAGGLDTQYF. As DNA, the CDR3 is TGTGCCAGCAGCCCACAGGTAGCGGGGGGGCTGGATACGCAGTATTTT.

CDR3 DNA sequence: TGTGCCAGCAGTCCGGGACAGGGATTCTACGAGCAGTACTTC. Protein: CASSPGQGFYEQYF. The chain has TRBV3-1 and TRBJ2-7; 9 bases are a match to TRBD1. The CDR3 contains 14 residues. Germline trimming cut 6 bases from V and 3 bases from J; bases unmatched to any gene: 6. The germline gives CDR1 LGHDT, CDR2 YNNKEL (reference sequence).

This chain connects TRBV7-2 to TRBJ2-1; a weak D match, TRBD2 (5 bases). V lost 3 bases to trimming and J lost 0 bases, with 15 bases between them. Germline CDR1 and CDR2: SGHTA and FQGNSA. The CDR3 extends over 17 amino acids. CDR3 region: CASSLVGVGSSYNEQFF. The CDR3 bases are TGTGCCAGCAGCTTGGTCGGGGTGGGAAGCTCCTACAATGAGCAGTTCTTC.

This clonotype was counted many times. V gene TRBV7-2 combines with J gene TRBJ2-7; D is uncertain. In germline, CDR1 is SGHTA, CDR2 FQGNSA. V was trimmed by 3 bases and J by 3 bases, leaving 3 bases between them. The CDR3 runs 11 residues. CDR3 coding DNA: TGTGCCAGCAGCTTTTACTACGAGCAGTACTTC. Its translation is CASSFYYEQYF.

This clonotype came up a few times. The J gene is TRBJ2-4, the V gene TRBV10-2; 12 nucleotides match TRBD2. V lost 8 bases and J lost 5; bases outside the gene matches: 7. The CDR3 sequence is 15 residues long. CDR1 WSHSY and CDR2 SAAADI come from the germline V gene. CDR3 nucleotides: TGCGCCAGCGCCTTACTAGCGGGGGGCGAAAACATTCAGTACTTC. Protein sequence: CASALLAGGENIQYF.

The chain couples TRBV29-1 to TRBJ1-4, with D perhaps matching TRBD1 (6 bases). Germline V CDR1 and CDR2: SQVTM, ANQGSEA. V lost 6 bases and J lost 0, with 11 bases in between. CDR3 length equals 14 residues. The CDR3 spells CSVRTVATNEKLFF. In DNA form, the CDR3 reads TGCAGCGTGCGGACAGTTGCAACTAATGAAAAACTGTTTTTT.

This clonotype has at least ten counts. The chain uses TRBV7-6 and TRBJ2-2; 7 bases line up with TRBD2. Germline CDR1 is SGHVS and CDR2 is FNYEAQ. The CDR3 spans 15 residues. Unmatched junction bases numbered 8, after V lost 5 bases and J lost 5 bases. The CDR3 nucleotides read TGTGCCAGCAGCCCGGGGACTACCAAAACCGGGGAGCTGTTTTTT. Residues: CASSPGTTKTGELFF.

This sequence joins TRBV5-1 and TRBJ2-3; D is possibly TRBD1 (5 bases). CDR1 is SGHRS and CDR2 is YFSETQ in the germline V gene. Deletions cut 0 bases from V and 5 bases from J, with 10 bases between. This CDR3 comprises 14 residues. The DNA of the CDR3 is TGCGCCAGCAGCTTGGGGGAACAGGTAGATACGCAGTATTTT. Translation: CASSLGEQVDTQYF.

The CDR3 sequence: CASSQTGGQETQYF. The CDR3 DNA sequence: TGTGCCAGCAGCCAAACAGGGGGACAAGAGACCCAGTACTTC. The chain combines TRBV12-3 or TRBV12-4 with TRBJ2-5; 8 nucleotides match TRBD1. The V gene end was trimmed by 6 bases and the J gene end by 2 bases; junction bases not matched to a gene: 5. The length of the CDR3 is 14 residues.

This clonotype was seen ten or more times. The rearrangement joins TRBV7-9 to TRBJ2-1, with 9 bases fitting TRBD1. Trimming at V came to 5 bases and at J to 5 bases, leaving 10 bases not matched to a gene. Germline CDR1 reads SEHNR; CDR2 reads FQNEAQ (reference sequence). There are 16 residues in the CDR3. CDR3 DNA sequence: TGTGCCAGCAGCCTCCCTCCCGGGACAGGGAACAATGAGCAGTTCTTC. Translation gives CASSLPPGTGNNEQFF.

J is TRBJ2-5 and V is TRBV29-1, with TRBD1 as a possible D gene (6 bases). Trimming pared 8 bases from V and 3 bases from J, leaving 13 bases between. This CDR3 contains 12 residues. Germline loops: CDR1 SQVTM, CDR2 ANQGSEA. In DNA, the CDR3 is TGCAGCTCTGACCGGGACAAAGAGACCCAGTACTTC. Encoded protein: CSSDRDKETQYF.

The rearrangement links TRBV4-1 to TRBJ2-5; 7 bases are a match to TRBD2. After removal of 3 bases from V and 4 bases from J, the junction contained 17 bases not matched to a gene. Per the germline V gene, CDR1 is MGHRA and CDR2 is YSYEKL. The length of the CDR3 is 18 residues. The CDR3 DNA reads as TGCGCCAGCAGCCATCCCGCCCCTTTAGCGGGCCGGGGAGAGACCCAGTACTTC. Its translation is CASSHPAPLAGRGETQYF.

J is TRBJ2-3 and V is TRBV6-2 or TRBV6-3; TRBD2 might be the D (5 bases). Germline V lookup: CDR1 MNHEY, CDR2 SVGEGT. Trimming took 0 bases from V and 4 from J, leaving 14 bases between them. The CDR3 spans 16 residues. For the CDR3, the DNA is TGTGCCAGCAGTTACTCGACGGGGTTCGTCGCAGATACGCAGTATTTT. Protein: CASSYSTGFVADTQYF.

The chain joins TRBV7-2 to TRBJ2-3; TRBD2 agrees at 10 bases. The V gene end was trimmed by 7 bases and the J gene end by 4 bases; junction bases not matched to a gene: 14. The CDR3 is made up of 17 amino acids. Germline-derived CDR1 and CDR2 are SGHTA and FQGNSA. This chain's CDR3 is CASTATLLAGVADTQYF. The DNA for the CDR3 is TGTGCCAGCACCGCCACGCTCCTAGCGGGGGTGGCAGATACGCAGTATTTT.

This clonotype has only a few counts. The gene calls are TRBV5-1 and TRBJ2-5; D assignment may be TRBD1 or TRBD2 (5 bases each). This CDR3 has 15 amino acids. The germline V and J ends were trimmed by 0 bases and 0 bases, with 9 bases remaining between them. Germline V gives CDR1 SGHRS, CDR2 YFSETQ. The CDR3 DNA is TGCGCCAGCAGCTTGGTACAGGACTACCAAGAGACCCAGTACTTC. Amino acid sequence: CASSLVQDYQETQYF.

This clonotype was counted only a few times. The chain carries TRBV28 and TRBJ1-4, with D perhaps TRBD1 (6 bases). Germline loops: CDR1 MDHEN, CDR2 SYDVKM. This CDR3 is built from 14 residues. V was shortened by 6 bases and J by 7 bases, with 15 bases between the two germline ends. The CDR3 DNA is TGTGCCAGCAGCTTTGGCGTCAGGGGTGAAAAACTGTTTTTT. Its protein is CASSFGVRGEKLFF.

V and J are TRBV19 and TRBJ1-5; D unclear. The CDR3 has 15 amino acids. The V and J ends lost 9 bases and 0 bases respectively, with 15 bases between them. Looked up from germline, CDR1 is LNHDA and CDR2 is SQIVND (reference sequence). CDR3 nucleotide sequence: TGTGCCAGCGGCAGGCGACCTTATAGCAATCAGCCCCAGCATTTT. Protein: CASGRRPYSNQPQHF. The whole variable domain, remainder taken from reference TRBV19 and TRBJ1-5, is DGGITQSPKYLFRKEGQNVTLSCEQNLNHDAMYWYRQDPGQGLRLIYYSQIVNDFQKGDIAEGYSVSREKKESFPLTVTSAQKNPTAFYLCASGRRPYSNQPQHFGDGTRLSIL.

The chain employs TRBV23-1 and TRBJ1-2; 12 positions agree with TRBD1. TRBV23-1 is an open reading frame whose function is uncertain. V lost 6 bases, J lost 4 bases, and 3 bases stayed unmatched. The length of the CDR3 is 14 residues. The CDR3 loop is CASRGTGGAYGYTF. CDR3 in DNA: TGCGCCAGCAGGGGGACAGGGGGCGCCTATGGCTACACCTTC.

V is TRBV7-8 and J is TRBJ2-5; D unresolved. The ends were cut back, 2 bases at V and 5 bases at J, with 18 bases in the middle. CDR1 is SGHVS and CDR2 is FQNEAQ in the germline V gene. The CDR3 spans 16 residues. In DNA form, the CDR3 reads TGTGCCAGCAGCTTAAAGGTAGCCCCTCGGCGGGAGACCCAGTACTTC. It codes for CASSLKVAPRRETQYF.

This chain joins TRBV6-6 and TRBJ2-7, with D unresolved. The CDR3 is 12 amino acids. Germline V gene data show CDR1 as MNHNY and CDR2 as SVGAGI (reference sequence). V shed 4 bases and J shed 3 bases, with 7 bases lying between them. CDR3 nucleotide sequence: TGTGCCAGCAGTTCCGTCGGCTACGAGCAGTACGTC. As protein: CASSSVGYEQYV.

This chain links TRBV28 with TRBJ2-7; 8 bases fit TRBD2. J gave up 3 bases and V 4 bases, and 11 bases lay outside the gene matches. The CDR3 is made up of 16 amino acids. Germline V gene data show CDR1 as MDHEN and CDR2 as SYDVKM. The CDR3 bases are TGTGCCAGCAGTTCCCGGGGTAGCGGGGCTGTCTACGAGCAGTACGTC. This sequence encodes CASSSRGSGAVYEQYV.

This clonotype was observed at least ten times. The chain links TRBV6-6 to TRBJ2-3; D may be TRBD1 or TRBD2 (5 bases each). Looked up from germline, CDR1 is MNHNY and CDR2 is SVGAGI (reference sequence). The V end was cut by 5 bases, the J end by 2 bases, with 11 bases between. CDR3 length equals 14 residues. The CDR3 region is CASSRGADTDTQYF. The CDR3, as DNA: TGTGCCAGCAGTCGAGGGGCCGACACAGATACGCAGTATTTT.

This clonotype has just a few counts. The chain carries TRBV20-1 and TRBJ1-1, with unresolved D. The V and J ends lost 3 bases and 10 bases respectively, with 12 bases between them. Germline V gene sequence: CDR1 DFQATT, CDR2 SNEGSKA (reference sequence). The CDR3 loop spans 11 amino acids. The CDR3 DNA sequence: TGCAGTGCTAGTTGGGAGTTGGGAGCTTTCTTT. Encoded protein: CSASWELGAFF.

This clonotype occurred many times. V and J are TRBV11-1 and TRBJ2-1; D not certain. Germline CDR1 SGHAT, CDR2 FQDESV (reference sequence). This CDR3 is built from 12 residues. V lost 5 bases, J lost 7 bases, and 9 bases lay in between. The CDR3 DNA reads as TGTGCCAGCAGCCGCAACGGGAATGAGCAGTTCTTC. This encodes CASSRNGNEQFF.

V is TRBV7-3 and J is TRBJ2-3; tentative D call: TRBD1 (6 bases). From germline, CDR1 is SGHTA and CDR2 FQGTGA. The CDR3 runs to 14 residues. V lost 6 bases, J lost 2 bases, and 12 bases lay in between. The CDR3, as DNA: TGTGCCAGCAGTTCGGACAGCCTCACAGATACGCAGTATTTT. Protein: CASSSDSLTDTQYF. The entire variable domain, with the rest obtained from reference TRBV7-3 and TRBJ2-3, is as follows: GAGVSQTPSNKVTEKGKYVELRCDPISGHTALYWYRQSLGQGPEFLIYFQGTGAADDSGLPNDRFFAVRPEGSVSTLKIQRTERGDSAVYLCASSSDSLTDTQYFGPGTRLTVL.